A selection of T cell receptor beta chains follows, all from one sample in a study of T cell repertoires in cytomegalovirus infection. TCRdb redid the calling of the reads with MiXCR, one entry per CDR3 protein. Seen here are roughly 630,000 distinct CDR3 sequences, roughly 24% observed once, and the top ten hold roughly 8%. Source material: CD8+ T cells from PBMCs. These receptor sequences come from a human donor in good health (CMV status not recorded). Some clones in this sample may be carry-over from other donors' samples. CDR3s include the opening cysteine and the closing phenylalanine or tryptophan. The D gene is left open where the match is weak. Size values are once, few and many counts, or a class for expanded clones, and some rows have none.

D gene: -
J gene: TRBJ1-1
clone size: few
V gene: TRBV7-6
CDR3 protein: CASSLVQQGGAEAFF
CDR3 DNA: TGTGCCAGCAGCTTAGTTCAACAGGGTGGCGCTGAAGCTTTCTTT

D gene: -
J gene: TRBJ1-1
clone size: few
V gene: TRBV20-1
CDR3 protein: CSVPNGALNTEAFF
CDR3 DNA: TGCAGTGTCCCCAATGGGGCCTTGAACACTGAAGCTTTCTTT

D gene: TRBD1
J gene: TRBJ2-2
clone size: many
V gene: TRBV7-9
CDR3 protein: CASSLADRGTGELFF
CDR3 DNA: TGTGCCAGCAGCTTAGCGGACAGGGGAACCGGGGAGCTGTTTTTT

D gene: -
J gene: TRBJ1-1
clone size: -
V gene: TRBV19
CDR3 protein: CASSIGTANTEAFF
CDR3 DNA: TGTGCCAGTAGTATCGGCACAGCGAACACTGAAGCTTTCTTT

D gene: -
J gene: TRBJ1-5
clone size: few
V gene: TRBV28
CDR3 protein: CASSLVQNNQPQHF
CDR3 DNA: TGTGCCAGCAGTTTAGTTCAGAACAATCAGCCCCAGCATTTT

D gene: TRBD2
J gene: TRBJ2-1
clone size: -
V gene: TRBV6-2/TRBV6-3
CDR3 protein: CASTTTGLAGGSYNEQFF
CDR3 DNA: TGTGCCAGCACCACTACTGGACTAGCGGGGGGTTCCTACAATGAGCAGTTCTTC

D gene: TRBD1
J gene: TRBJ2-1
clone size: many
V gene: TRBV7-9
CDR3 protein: CASSLETGHNEQFF
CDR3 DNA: TGTGCCAGCAGCTTAGAGACAGGGCACAATGAGCAGTTCTTC

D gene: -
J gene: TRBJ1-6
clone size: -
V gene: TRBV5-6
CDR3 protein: CANSLSARGNNSPLHF
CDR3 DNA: TGTGCCAACAGCTTGTCCGCCAGGGGAAATAATTCACCCCTCCACTTT

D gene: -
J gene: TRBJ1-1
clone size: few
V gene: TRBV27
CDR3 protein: CASSPAGAEAFF
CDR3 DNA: TGTGCCAGCAGTCCCGCCGGGGCTGAAGCTTTCTTT

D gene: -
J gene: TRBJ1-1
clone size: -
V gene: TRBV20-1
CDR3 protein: CSAPRSAEAFF
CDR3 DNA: TGCAGTGCTCCCCGGTCAGCAGAAGCTTTCTTT

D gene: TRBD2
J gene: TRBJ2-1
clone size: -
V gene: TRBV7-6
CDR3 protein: CANTSGASGGGEQFF
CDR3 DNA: TGTGCCAACACCAGCGGGGCTAGCGGGGGTGGTGAGCAGTTCTTC

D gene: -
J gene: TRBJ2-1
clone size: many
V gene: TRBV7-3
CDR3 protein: CASSSTGSNEQFF
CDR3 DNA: TGTGCCAGCAGCTCCACAGGGTCCAATGAGCAGTTCTTC

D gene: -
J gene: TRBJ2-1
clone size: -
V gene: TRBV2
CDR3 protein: CASSRSGYNEQFF
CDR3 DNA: TGTGCCAGCAGTCGCTCCGGGTACAATGAGCAGTTCTTC

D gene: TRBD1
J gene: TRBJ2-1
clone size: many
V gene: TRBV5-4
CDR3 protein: CASSLVGTGDYNEQFF
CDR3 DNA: TGTGCCAGCAGCTTGGTGGGGACAGGGGACTACAATGAGCAGTTCTTC

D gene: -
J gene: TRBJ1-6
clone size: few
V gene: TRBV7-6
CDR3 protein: CASSLVRTNSPLHF
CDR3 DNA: TGTGCCAGCAGCTTAGTCCGGACTAATTCACCCCTCCACTTT

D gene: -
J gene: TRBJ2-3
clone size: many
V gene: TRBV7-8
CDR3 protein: CASSHNPSTDTQYF
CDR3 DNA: TGTGCCAGCAGTCATAACCCTAGCACAGATACGCAGTATTTT

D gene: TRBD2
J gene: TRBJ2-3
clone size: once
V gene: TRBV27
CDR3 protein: CASSSGTTGGDTQYF
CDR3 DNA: TGTGCCAGCAGTTCCGGGACGACGGGAGGGGATACGCAGTATTTT

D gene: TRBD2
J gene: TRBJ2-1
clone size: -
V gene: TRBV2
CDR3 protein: CASSSFPGGPNEQFF
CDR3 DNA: TGTGCCAGCAGCTCCTTCCCGGGGGGGCCTAATGAGCAGTTCTTC

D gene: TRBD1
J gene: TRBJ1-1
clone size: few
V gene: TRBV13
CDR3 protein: CASFGQGYSRNTEAFF
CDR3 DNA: TGTGCCAGCTTTGGACAGGGTTATTCGAGGAACACTGAAGCTTTCTTT

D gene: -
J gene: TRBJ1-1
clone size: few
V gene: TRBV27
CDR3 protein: CASSFSRYTEAFF
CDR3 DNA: TGTGCCAGCAGTTTTTCTCGATACACTGAAGCTTTCTTT

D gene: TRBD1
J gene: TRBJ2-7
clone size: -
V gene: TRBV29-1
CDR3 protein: CSVTQGPLYEQYF
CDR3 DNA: TGCAGCGTTACACAGGGGCCCCTCTACGAGCAGTACTTC

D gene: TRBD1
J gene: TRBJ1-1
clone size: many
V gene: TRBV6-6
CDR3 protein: CASSYSTGGADGEAFF
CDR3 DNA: TGTGCCAGCAGTTACTCGACAGGGGGGGCGGACGGTGAAGCTTTCTTT

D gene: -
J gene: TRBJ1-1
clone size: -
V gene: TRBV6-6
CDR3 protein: CASSYSTAEGWNTEAFF
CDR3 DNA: TGTGCCAGCAGTTACTCGACGGCAGAGGGTTGGAACACTGAAGCTTTCTTT

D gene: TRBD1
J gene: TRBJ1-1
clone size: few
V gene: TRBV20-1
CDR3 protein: CSARDSGTGLANTEAFF
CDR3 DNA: TGCAGTGCTAGAGACTCCGGGACAGGGTTGGCGAACACTGAAGCTTTCTTT

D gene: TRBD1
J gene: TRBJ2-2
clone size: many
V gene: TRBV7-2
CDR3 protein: CASRPMGTGMNTGELFF
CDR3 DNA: TGTGCCAGCAGACCCATGGGGACAGGAATGAACACCGGGGAGCTGTTTTTT

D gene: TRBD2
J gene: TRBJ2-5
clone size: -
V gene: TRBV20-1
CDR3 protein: CSASGGARETQYF
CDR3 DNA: TGCAGTGCTAGCGGGGGGGCCAGAGAGACCCAGTACTTC

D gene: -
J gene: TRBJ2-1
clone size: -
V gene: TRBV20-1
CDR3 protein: CSARDGAGPYYNEQFF
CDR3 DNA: TGCAGTGCTAGAGATGGGGCGGGACCGTACTACAATGAGCAGTTCTTC

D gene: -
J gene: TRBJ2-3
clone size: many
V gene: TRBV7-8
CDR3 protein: CATRGPSSTDTQYF
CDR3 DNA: TGTGCCACTCGGGGCCCTAGCTCCACAGATACGCAGTATTTT

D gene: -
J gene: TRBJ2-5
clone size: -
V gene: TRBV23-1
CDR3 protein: CASSRQGWGRIQETQYF
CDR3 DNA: TGCGCCAGCAGTCGGCAGGGATGGGGAAGGATCCAAGAGACCCAGTACTTC

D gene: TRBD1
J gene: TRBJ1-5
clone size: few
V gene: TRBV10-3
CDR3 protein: CAISPTGEVQPQHF
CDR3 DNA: TGTGCCATCAGTCCTACAGGGGAAGTTCAGCCCCAGCATTTT

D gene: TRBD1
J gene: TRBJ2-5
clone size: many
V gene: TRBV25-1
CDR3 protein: CASSDRVGQAASETQYF
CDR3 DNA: TGTGCCAGCAGTGATAGGGTTGGACAGGCCGCGTCAGAGACCCAGTACTTC

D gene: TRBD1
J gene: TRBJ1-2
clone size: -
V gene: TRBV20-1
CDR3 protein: CSARPPQGGNYGYTF
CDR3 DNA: TGCAGTGCTAGACCTCCGCAAGGGGGCAACTATGGCTACACCTTC

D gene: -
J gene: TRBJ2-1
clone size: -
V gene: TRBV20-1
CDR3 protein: CSARDRARTYNEQFF
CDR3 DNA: TGCAGTGCTAGAGATCGAGCAAGAACCTACAATGAGCAGTTCTTC

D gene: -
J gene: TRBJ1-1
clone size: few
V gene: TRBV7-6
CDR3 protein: CASSLEAPGGTEAFF
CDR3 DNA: TGTGCCAGCAGCTTAGAAGCCCCGGGGGGGACTGAAGCTTTCTTT

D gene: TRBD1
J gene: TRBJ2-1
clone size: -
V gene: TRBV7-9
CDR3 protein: CASSFQGAYEQFF
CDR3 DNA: TGTGCCAGCAGCTTTCAGGGGGCCTATGAGCAGTTCTTC

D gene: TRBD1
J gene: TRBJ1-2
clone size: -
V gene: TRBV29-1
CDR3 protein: CSVIRQGGGYTF
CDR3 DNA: TGCAGCGTCATTAGACAGGGTGGCGGCTACACCTTC

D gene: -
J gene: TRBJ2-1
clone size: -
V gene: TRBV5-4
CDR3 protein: CASSLGRADNEQFF
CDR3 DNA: TGTGCCAGCAGCTTGGGAAGGGCCGACAATGAGCAGTTCTTC

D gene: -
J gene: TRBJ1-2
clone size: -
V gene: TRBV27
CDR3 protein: CASSSFPGPGYGYTF
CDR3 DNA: TGTGCCAGCAGTTCATTCCCCGGACCAGGCTATGGCTACACCTTC

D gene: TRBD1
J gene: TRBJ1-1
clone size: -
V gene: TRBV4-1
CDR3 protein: CASSQGTGTAEAFF
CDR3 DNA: TGCGCCAGCAGCCAAGGGACAGGGACCGCTGAAGCTTTCTTT

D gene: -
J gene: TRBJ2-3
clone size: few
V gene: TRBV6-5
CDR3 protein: CATKKPPYENEVTQYF
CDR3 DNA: TGTGCCACCAAGAAACCCCCTTACGAGAACGAGGTTACGCAGTATTTT

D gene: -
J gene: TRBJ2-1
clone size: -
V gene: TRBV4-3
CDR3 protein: CASSPRVERDNEQFF
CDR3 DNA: TGCGCCAGCAGCCCGCGGGTGGAGAGGGACAATGAGCAGTTCTTC

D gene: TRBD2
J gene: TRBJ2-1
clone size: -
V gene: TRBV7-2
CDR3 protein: CASSLEAGGVYNEQFF
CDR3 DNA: TGTGCCAGCAGCTTAGAGGCGGGGGGAGTCTACAATGAGCAGTTCTTC

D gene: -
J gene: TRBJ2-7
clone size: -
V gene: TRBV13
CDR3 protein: CASSLHTYEQYF
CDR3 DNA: TGTGCCAGCAGCTTACACACCTACGAGCAGTACTTC

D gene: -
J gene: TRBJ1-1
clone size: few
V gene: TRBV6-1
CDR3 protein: CASSDLVLAFF
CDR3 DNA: TGTGCCAGCAGTGACCTTGTCCTCGCTTTCTTT

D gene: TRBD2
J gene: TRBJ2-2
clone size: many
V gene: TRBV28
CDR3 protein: CASRLSSGVNTGELFF
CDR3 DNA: TGTGCCAGCAGACTGTCTAGCGGGGTAAACACCGGGGAGCTGTTTTTT

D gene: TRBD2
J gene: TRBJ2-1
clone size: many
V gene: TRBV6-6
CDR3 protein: CASSPMLTSGGDNEQFF
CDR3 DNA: TGTGCCAGCAGTCCGATGCTTACTAGCGGGGGAGACAATGAGCAGTTCTTC

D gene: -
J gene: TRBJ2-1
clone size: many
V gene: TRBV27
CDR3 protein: CASSFSGTHNEQFF
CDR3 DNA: TGTGCCAGCAGTTTTTCCGGGACCCACAATGAGCAGTTCTTC

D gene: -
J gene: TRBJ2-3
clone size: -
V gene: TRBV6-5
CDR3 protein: CASSYSPYPSTDTQYF
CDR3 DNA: TGTGCCAGCAGTTACTCGCCGTACCCTAGCACAGATACGCAGTATTTT

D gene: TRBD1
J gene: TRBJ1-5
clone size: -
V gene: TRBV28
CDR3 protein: CASRSGQGSNQPQHF
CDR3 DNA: TGTGCCAGCAGATCGGGACAGGGAAGCAATCAGCCCCAGCATTTT

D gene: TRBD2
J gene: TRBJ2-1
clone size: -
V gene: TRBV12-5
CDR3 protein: CASGASSGGLSSYSEQFF
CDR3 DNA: TGTGCTAGTGGTGCTTCTAGCGGGGGGCTGAGCTCCTACAGTGAGCAGTTCTTC

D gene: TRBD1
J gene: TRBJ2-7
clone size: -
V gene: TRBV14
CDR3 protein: CASSQVGTGAYEQYF
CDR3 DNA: TGTGCCAGCAGCCAAGTTGGGACAGGGGCCTACGAGCAGTACTTC

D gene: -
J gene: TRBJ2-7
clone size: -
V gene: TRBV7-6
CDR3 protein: CASSSRSETATYEQYF
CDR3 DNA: TGTGCCAGCAGCTCCCGCTCAGAGACAGCCACCTACGAGCAGTACTTC

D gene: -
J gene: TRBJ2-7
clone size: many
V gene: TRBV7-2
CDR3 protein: CASSPRLGEQYF
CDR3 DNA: TGTGCCAGCAGCCCACGACTCGGCGAGCAGTACTTC

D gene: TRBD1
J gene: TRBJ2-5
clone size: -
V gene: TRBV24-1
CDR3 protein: CATSDTTGETQYF
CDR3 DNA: TGTGCCACCAGTGATACGACAGGGGAGACCCAGTACTTC

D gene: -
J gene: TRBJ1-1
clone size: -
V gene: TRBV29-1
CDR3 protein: CSVENPHREYTEAFF
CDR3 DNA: TGCAGCGTTGAAAATCCTCATAGGGAGTACACTGAAGCTTTCTTT

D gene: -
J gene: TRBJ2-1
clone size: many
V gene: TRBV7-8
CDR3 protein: CASSFERGRGNSYNEQFF
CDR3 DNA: TGTGCCAGCAGCTTTGAGAGGGGTAGGGGTAATTCCTACAATGAGCAGTTCTTC